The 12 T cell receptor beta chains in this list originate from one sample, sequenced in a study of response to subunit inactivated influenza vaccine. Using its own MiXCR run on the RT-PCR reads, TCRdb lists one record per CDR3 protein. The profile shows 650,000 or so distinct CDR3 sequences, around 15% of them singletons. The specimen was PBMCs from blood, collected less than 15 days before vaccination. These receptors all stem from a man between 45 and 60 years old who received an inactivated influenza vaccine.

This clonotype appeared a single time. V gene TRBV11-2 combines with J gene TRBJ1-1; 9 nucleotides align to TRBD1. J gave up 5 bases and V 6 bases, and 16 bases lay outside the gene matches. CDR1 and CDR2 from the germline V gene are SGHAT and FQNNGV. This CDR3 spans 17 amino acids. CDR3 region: CASRSSGQGKERTEAFF. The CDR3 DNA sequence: TGTGCCAGCAGGTCCTCGGGACAGGGTAAAGAGAGGACTGAAGCTTTCTTT.

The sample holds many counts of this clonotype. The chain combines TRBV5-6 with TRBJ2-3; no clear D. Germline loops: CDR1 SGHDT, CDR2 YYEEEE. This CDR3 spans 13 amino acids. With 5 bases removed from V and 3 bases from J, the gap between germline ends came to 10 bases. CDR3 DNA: TGTGCCAGCAGACCTGGACCAACAGATACGCAGTATTTT. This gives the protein CASRPGPTDTQYF.

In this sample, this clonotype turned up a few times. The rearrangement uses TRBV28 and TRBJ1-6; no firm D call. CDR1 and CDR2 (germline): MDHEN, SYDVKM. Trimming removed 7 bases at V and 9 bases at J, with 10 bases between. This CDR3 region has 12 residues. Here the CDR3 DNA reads TGTGCCAGCACCAGAATGGGTTCACCCCTCCACTTT. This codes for CASTRMGSPLHF.

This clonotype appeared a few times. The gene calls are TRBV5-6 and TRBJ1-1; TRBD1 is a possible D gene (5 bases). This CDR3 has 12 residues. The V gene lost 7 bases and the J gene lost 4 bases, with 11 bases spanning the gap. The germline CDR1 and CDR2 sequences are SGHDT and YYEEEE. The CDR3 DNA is TGTGCCAGCCGTGGGGGAAGCACTGAAGCTTTCTTT. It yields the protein CASRGGSTEAFF. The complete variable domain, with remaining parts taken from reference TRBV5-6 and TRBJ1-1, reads DAGVTQSPTHLIKTRGQQVTLRCSPKSGHDTVSWYQQALGQGPQFIFQYYEEEERQRGNFPDRFSGHQFPNYSSELNVNALLLGDSALYLCASRGGSTEAFFGQGTRLTVV.

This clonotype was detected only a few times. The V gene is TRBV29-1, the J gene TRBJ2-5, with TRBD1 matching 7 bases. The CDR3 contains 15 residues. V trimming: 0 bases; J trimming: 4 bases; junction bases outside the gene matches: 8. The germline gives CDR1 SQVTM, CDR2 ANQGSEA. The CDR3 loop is CSVEENRDRRETQYF. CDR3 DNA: TGCAGCGTTGAAGAGAACCGGGACAGAAGAGAGACCCAGTACTTC.

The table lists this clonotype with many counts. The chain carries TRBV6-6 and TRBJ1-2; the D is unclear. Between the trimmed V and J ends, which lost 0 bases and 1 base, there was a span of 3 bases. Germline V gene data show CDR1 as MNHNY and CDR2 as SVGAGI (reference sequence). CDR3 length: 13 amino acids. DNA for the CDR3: TGTGCCAGCAGTTACTCAGATAACTATGGCTACACCTTC. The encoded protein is CASSYSDNYGYTF.

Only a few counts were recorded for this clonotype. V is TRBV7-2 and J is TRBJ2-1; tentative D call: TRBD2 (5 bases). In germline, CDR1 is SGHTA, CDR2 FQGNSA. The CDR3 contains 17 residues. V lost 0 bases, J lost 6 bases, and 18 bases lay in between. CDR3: CASSLAGSFGNINEQFF. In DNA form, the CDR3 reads TGTGCCAGCAGCTTAGCGGGATCCTTCGGGAATATCAATGAGCAGTTCTTC.

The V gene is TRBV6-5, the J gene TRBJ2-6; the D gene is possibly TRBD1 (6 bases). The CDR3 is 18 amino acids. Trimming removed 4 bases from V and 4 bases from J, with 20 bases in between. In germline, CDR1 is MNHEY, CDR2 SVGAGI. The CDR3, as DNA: TGTGCCAGCAGTTCCGGACAGCAACTAACGGCCGGGGCCAACGTCCTGACTTTC. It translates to CASSSGQQLTAGANVLTF.

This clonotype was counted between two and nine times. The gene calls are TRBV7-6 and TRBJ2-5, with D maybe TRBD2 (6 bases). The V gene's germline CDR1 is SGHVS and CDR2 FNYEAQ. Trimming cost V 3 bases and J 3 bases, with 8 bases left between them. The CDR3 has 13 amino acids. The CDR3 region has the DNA TGTGCCAGCAGCTTTTGGGGGGAAGAGACCCAGTACTTC. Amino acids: CASSFWGEETQYF.

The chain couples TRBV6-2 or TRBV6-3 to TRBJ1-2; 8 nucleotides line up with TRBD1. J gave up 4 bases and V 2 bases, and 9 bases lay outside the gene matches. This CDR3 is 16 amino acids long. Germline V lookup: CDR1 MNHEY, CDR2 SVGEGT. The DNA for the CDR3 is TGTGCCAGCAGTTACCGGTTTGGACAGGGAACCTATGGCTACACCTTC. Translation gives CASSYRFGQGTYGYTF.

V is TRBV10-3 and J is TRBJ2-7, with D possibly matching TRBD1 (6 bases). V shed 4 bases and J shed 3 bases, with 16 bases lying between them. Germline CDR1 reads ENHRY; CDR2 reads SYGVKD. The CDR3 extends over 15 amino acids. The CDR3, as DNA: TGTGCCATCAGTGGACAGGCCTCGAGCAACTACGAGCAGTACTTC. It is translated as CAISGQASSNYEQYF.

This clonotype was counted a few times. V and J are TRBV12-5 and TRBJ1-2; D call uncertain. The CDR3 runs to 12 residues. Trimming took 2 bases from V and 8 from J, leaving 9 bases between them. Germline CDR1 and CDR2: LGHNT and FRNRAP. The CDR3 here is CASGLQAGGYTF. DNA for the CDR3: TGTGCTAGTGGTTTGCAAGCCGGGGGCTACACCTTC.